Ten or more counts support the clone carrying this TCR beta chain. What it binds is unknown. This sample stems from a study of T-cell reconstitution after alpha-beta-depleted transplantation in children. Trimming left V 4 bases short and J 0 bases short, with 22 bases between. This CDR3 is built from 19 residues. The germline V gene encodes CDR1 LGHNA and CDR2 YNFKEQ. Study conclusions and caveats: Fresh T-cell production supplied most of the T-cell counts and diversity seen one year after transplant. After transplant, at about two months, alpha-beta T cells were reportedly derived from several hundred expanded graft clones.

Molecular barcoding with unique molecular identifiers was used for the TCRbeta library. Via MiXCR, TCRdb re-called the PCR reads, giving one row per CDR3 protein. The profile shows more than 400,000 distinct CDR3 sequences, over 10% of them singletons. This specimen was PBMCs, mostly from graft donor cells, taken 180 days after TCRalphabeta/CD19-depleted stem cell transplant. The source of this sequence is a female patient aged 2-9 years who had a stem cell transplant for aplastic anemia, so the T cells may come from the graft donor. The rearrangement links TRBV4-2 to TRBJ2-1, with TRBD1 as a possible D gene (6 bases). This CDR3 reads CASSPRGFPWRISYNEQFF. The CDR3 nucleotides are TGTGCCAGCAGCCCCAGGGGATTTCCGTGGCGTATCTCCTACAATGAGCAGTTCTTC.